The clone carrying this T cell receptor beta chain was picked up one time. Its target is not known. These data originate in a study of long-term antiretroviral therapy in people with HIV. Study conclusions and caveats: Blood in the study was drawn between the mid-2000s and the late 2010s, possibly under older ART regimens, which may be less effective than current ones. Clones showing expansion before ART dominated the repertoire at all time points. Patients on ART gained diversity, which nonetheless stayed below transplant donor controls.

The CDR3 has 13 amino acids. The germline gives CDR1 MNHEY, CDR2 SVGAGI. J lost 7 bases, V lost 5 bases, and 3 bases had no gene match. Roughly 1-10 million cryopreserved PBMC were held in samples before DNA extraction. An immunoSEQ assay, version v3.0, was performed at survey level. The repertoire was sequenced with immunoSEQ multiplex PCR; TCRdb's copy has only in-frame clones and lacks some. The table shows fewer than 25,000 clones, with roughly 77% occurring only once. The chain links TRBV6-5 to TRBJ1-2; 11 bases agree with TRBD1. The receptor was isolated from a man aged 25-45 years with HIV. The material sequenced was unsorted PBMCs, taken 4.4 years after starting antiretroviral therapy. The CDR3, as DNA: TGTGCCAGCAGTCGGGACAGGGGGGGTGGCTACACCTTC. Residues: CASSRDRGGGYTF.